This paragraph reports one T cell receptor beta chain. Its target antigen remains unknown. Base qualities are not at hand, and no much larger clone is one base apart. Naive CD8 T cell libraries were made from approximately 20,000 to 1,000,000 sorted cells using 10%, 30% or 50% of purified RNA. Naive CD8 T cells, defined as CD8+CD4-CCR7+CD45RA+, were FACS-sorted into RLT Plus buffer on a BD FACSAria II. To test detection sensitivity, Jurkat RNA equivalent to over 8 TCR copies was spiked into samples of roughly 17,000-1,000,000 naive CD8 T cells. CD8 T cells were enriched using RosetteSep CD8+ T Cell Enrichment Cocktail and Ficoll-Paque, and the enriched cells then underwent ACK red cell lysis. These data come from a study of molecular identifiers for immune sequencing clone quantification (dated by TCRdb to 2017 to 2018). Looking at the study overall: For a replicate experiment, the RNA from either approximately 20,000 or 100,000 naive CD8 T cells was divided into five aliquots, and four of those aliquots went on to sequencing. This methods study used CD8 T cells to benchmark TCR RNA copy counting and molecular-identifier clustering-based TCR repertoire sequencing (MIDCIRS). What the study reported, not specific to this receptor: The naive libraries included spiked-in Jurkat TCR RNA (around 10 copies' worth), and this RNA is not part of the donor repertoire. Modeling gave approximately 3 recovered TCR RNA copies per cell versus 9.5 to 10 by digital PCR, implying approximately 30% capture efficiency. When barcode sub-clustering was omitted, TCR diversity was inflated by chimeric consensus sequences, with chimeras reaching as high as 47%. A single cell's worth of spiked-in Jurkat TCR RNA was reported detectable even among 750,000 to 1,000,000 naive CD8 T cells. In CMV-specific effector cells, clones with more than 20 RNA copies contained over 99% of molecules, whereas in naive cells such clones contained under 1% of molecules. Highly expanded clone sizes could be underestimated if identical TCR molecules share a barcode.

Receptor libraries were prepared by PCR. The run used a NextSeq 500. Bulk TCR libraries were prepared as previously described, using TCR primers listed in Table S5. Total RNA was purified with the Qiagen AllPrep DNA/RNA kit. Before analysis, reads from multiple sequencing runs of the same library were pooled. Processing in the source paper ran as follows. Reads were retained only if the reads had an exact TCR constant sequence, and the retained reads were trimmed to 150 nt and grouped according to their 12-nt molecular barcodes. Reads inside each barcode group were sub-clustered using a 15% Levenshtein threshold, and a quality-weighted consensus sequence was constructed for each RNA molecule. Non-functional sequences were excluded, and lower-count sequences lying one edit away from another sequence were also excluded. Based on fitting two negative binomial distributions, any barcode sub-cluster with under 20% of the maximum read count was discarded. TCRdb ran its own pipeline on the public reads, namely fastp trimming at Q25 and MiXCR clone calling, and kept in-frame beta chains. One record per CDR3 amino acid sequence lists the most common genes and DNA. Here the V and J calls rest on TCRdb's processing, not on the authors' analysis. For this sample there are some 590,000 distinct CDR3 sequences; 25% appear just once. The ten largest clones add up to 0.75% to 0.8% of the sample.

Sequencing used naive CD8+ T cells from blood, with Jurkat cell RNA spiked in. This specimen's cell subset or site label, interpreted: FACS-sorted CD8+CD4-CCR7+CD45RA+ naive T cells. This clonotype originated in a human donor in good health. Some libraries in this study had Jurkat cell RNA spiked in.

The CDR3 protein: CATSRGDEQYF. Here is the DNA: TGTGCCACCAGCAGAGGGGACGAGCAGTACTTC. The chain joins TRBV15 to TRBJ2-7; too little of a D gene remains to name it. Its CDR3 holds 11 amino acids, cysteine through phenylalanine. Only the CDR3 DNA stays, 33 bases, in frame from base 1. From the germline V gene (reference sequence), CDR1 is LNHNV and CDR2 is YYDKDF. A distance of 3 bases separates the germline ends of V and J, which lose 1 base and 5 bases respectively.